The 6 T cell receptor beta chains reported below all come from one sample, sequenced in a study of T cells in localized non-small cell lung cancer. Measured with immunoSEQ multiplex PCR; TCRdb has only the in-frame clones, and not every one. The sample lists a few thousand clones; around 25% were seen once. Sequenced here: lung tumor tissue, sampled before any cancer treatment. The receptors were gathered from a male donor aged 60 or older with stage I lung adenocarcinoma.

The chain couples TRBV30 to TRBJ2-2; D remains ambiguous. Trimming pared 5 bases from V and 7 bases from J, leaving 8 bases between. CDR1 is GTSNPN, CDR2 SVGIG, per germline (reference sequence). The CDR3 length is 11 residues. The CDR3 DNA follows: TGTGCCTGGGGGTTAGGCGGGGAGCTGTTTTTT. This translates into CAWGLGGELFF.

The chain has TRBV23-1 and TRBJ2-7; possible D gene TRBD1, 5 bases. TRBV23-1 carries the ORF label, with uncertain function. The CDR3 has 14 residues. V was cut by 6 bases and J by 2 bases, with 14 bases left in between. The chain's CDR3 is CASSLWGQAYEQYF. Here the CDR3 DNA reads TGCGCCAGCAGCTTATGGGGCCAAGCCTACGAGCAGTACTTC.

This CDR3 is CASSIDRNTEAFF. CDR3 nucleotide sequence: TGTGCCAGTAGTATAGATCGGAACACTGAAGCTTTCTTT. The chain couples TRBV19 to TRBJ1-1, with D hard to call. Germline lookup yields CDR1 LNHDA and CDR2 SQIVND (reference sequence). CDR3 size: 13 residues. The ends were cut back, 0 bases at V and 1 base at J, with 3 bases in the middle.

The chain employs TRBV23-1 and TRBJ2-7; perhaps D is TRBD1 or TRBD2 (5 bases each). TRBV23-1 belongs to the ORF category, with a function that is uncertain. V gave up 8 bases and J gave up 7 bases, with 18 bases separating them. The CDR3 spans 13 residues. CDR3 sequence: CASDTGADGEQYF. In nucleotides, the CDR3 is TGCGCCAGCGACACCGGGGCCGATGGGGAGCAGTACTTC.

The CDR3 loop is CSVVPDSKAEQYF. In DNA form, the CDR3 reads TGCAGCGTTGTCCCGGACAGTAAGGCCGAGCAGTACTTC. This rearrangement joins TRBV29-1 to TRBJ2-7; TRBD1 might be the D (6 bases). Germline CDR1 reads SQVTM; CDR2 reads ANQGSEA. V lost 4 bases and J 6 bases, leaving 16 bases between the germline ends. There are 13 residues in the CDR3.

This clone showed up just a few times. CDR3 protein: CASSPPGGPPYEQYF. DNA of the CDR3: TGTGCCAGCAGCCCCCCGGGGGGGCCCCCCTACGAGCAGTACTTC. J is TRBJ2-7 and V is TRBV9; the match to TRBD2 covers 8 bases. This CDR3 comprises 15 residues. Germline values: CDR1 SGDLS, CDR2 YYNGEE. The junction had 8 bases not matched to a gene; V was cut back by 4 bases and J by 2 bases. The full variable domain, its missing parts supplied by reference TRBV9 and TRBJ2-7, is DSGVTQTPKHLITATGQRVTLRCSPRSGDLSVYWYQQSLDQGLQFLIQYYNGEERAKGNILERFSAQQFPDLHSELNLSSLELGDSALYFCASSPPGGPPYEQYFGPGTRLTVT.